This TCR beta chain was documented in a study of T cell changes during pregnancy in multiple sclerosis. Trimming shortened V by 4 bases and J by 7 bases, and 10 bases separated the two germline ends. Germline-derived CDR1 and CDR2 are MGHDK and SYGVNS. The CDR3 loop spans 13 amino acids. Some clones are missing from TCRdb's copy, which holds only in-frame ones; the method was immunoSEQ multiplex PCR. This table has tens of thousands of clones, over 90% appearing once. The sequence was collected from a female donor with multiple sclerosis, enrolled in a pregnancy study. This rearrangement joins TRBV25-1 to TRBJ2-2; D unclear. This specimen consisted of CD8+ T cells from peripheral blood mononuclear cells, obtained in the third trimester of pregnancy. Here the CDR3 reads CASSAQAYGELFF. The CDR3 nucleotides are TGTGCCAGCAGTGCCCAGGCGTACGGGGAGCTGTTTTTT. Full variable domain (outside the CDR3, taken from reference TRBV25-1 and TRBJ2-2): EADIYQTPRYLVIGTGKKITLECSQTMGHDKMYWYQQDPGMELHLIHYSYGVNSTEKGDLSSESTVSRIRTEHFPLTLESARPSHTSQYLCASSAQAYGELFFGEGSRLTVL.